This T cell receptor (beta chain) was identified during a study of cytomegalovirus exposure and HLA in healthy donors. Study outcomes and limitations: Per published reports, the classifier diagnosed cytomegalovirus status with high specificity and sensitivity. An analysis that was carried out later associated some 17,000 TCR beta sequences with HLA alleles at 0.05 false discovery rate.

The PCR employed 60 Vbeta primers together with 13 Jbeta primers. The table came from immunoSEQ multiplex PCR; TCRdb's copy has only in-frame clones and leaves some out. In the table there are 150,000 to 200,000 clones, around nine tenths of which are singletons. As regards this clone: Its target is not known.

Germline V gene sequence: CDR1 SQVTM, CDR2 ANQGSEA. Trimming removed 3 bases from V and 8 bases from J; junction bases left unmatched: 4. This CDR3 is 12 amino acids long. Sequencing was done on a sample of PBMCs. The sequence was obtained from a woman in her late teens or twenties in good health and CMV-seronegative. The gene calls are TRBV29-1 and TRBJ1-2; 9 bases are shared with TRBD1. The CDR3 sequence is CSVEGQGVGYTF. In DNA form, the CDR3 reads TGCAGCGTTGAGGGACAGGGTGTCGGCTACACCTTC.